The present T cell receptor beta chain was sequenced within a study of T cell changes during pregnancy in multiple sclerosis. Germline values: CDR1 MDHEN, CDR2 SYDVKM. V shed 3 bases and J 2 bases; nucleotides not matched to a gene: 5. This CDR3 region has 15 residues. The sample holds one count of this clone. Only in-frame clones appear in the TCRdb table, and some are missing; sequencing was by immunoSEQ multiplex PCR. The sample records roughly 20,000 clones, 88% being singletons. The specimen comprised CD8+ T cells from peripheral blood mononuclear cells, sampled in the third trimester of pregnancy. This chain joins TRBV28 and TRBJ2-3; 7 positions match TRBD1. The origin of this receptor is a female donor in good health, enrolled as a control in a pregnancy study. CDR3 in amino acids: CASSLWTGITDTQYF. CDR3 bases: TGTGCCAGCAGTTTGTGGACAGGTATCACAGATACGCAGTATTTT.